Presented here are 20 T cell receptor beta chains from one specimen sequenced in a study of blood T cells in healthy people across ages. A sample-barcoded 5' primer and a J-beta primer mix were used in a second PCR of roughly 7 to 12 cycles. TCRdb independently ran MiXCR on the 5' RACE reads; one entry per CDR3 protein. Of about 1.1 million distinct CDR3 sequences in the sample, 35% to 40% were seen once. The sequenced sample consisted of blood. Source of these receptors: a man aged 18 to 29 in good health.

The chain carries TRBV5-6 and TRBJ1-2; a possible D gene is TRBD1 (5 bases). Germline V CDR1 and CDR2: SGHDT, YYEEEE. V lost 2 bases and J lost 2, with 19 bases in between. The CDR3 runs 17 residues. The CDR3 sequence is CASSFPGRFWGNYGYTF. The CDR3 DNA follows: TGTGCCAGCAGCTTTCCGGGACGTTTCTGGGGCAACTATGGCTACACCTTC.

The V call is TRBV9, the J call TRBJ2-3; 10 bases match TRBD2. From germline, CDR1 is SGDLS and CDR2 YYNGEE. The V gene end was trimmed by 3 bases and the J gene end by 1 base; junction bases not matched to a gene: 5. There are 16 residues in the CDR3. CDR3 DNA: TGTGCCAGCAGCGACCCCACTAGCGGGGGCACAGATACGCAGTATTTT. This sequence encodes CASSDPTSGGTDTQYF.

The chain carries TRBV7-2 and TRBJ1-5, with no clear D. The ends were cut back, 5 bases at V and 4 bases at J, with 18 bases in the middle. The CDR3 consists of 16 residues. CDR1 and CDR2 (germline): SGHTA, FQGNSA. The CDR3 here is CASSPPTRTTNQPQHF. CDR3 sequence (DNA): TGTGCCAGCAGCCCGCCGACACGAACCACTAATCAGCCCCAGCATTTT.

This clonotype was detected a few times. V usage is TRBV29-1 and J usage is TRBJ1-5; a weak D match, TRBD1 (5 bases). V lost 7 bases and J 3 bases, leaving 10 bases between the germline ends. Per the germline V gene, CDR1 is SQVTM and CDR2 is ANQGSEA. This CDR3 has 12 amino acids. The chain's CDR3 is CSGGEPNQPQHF. Here the CDR3 DNA reads TGCAGCGGGGGGGAGCCCAATCAGCCCCAGCATTTT.

The chain recombines TRBV7-3 with TRBJ2-1; 7 nucleotides agree with TRBD1. The ends lost 2 bases at V and 1 base at J; junction bases unmatched: 5. Germline-derived CDR1 and CDR2 are SGHTA and FQGTGA. This CDR3 region has 16 residues. CDR3 bases: TGTGCCAGCAGCTTATTAGAGGGGGCTTCCTACAATGAGCAGTTCTTC. Translated, it gives CASSLLEGASYNEQFF.

This clonotype was observed a handful of times. The V call is TRBV21-1, the J call TRBJ2-5; the D call of TRBD1 is as the table states it, not checked on the DNA. TRBV21-1 is a listed pseudogene. The CDR3 extends over 13 amino acids. CDR3 residues: CASGRGVCETQYF. The CDR3 region has the DNA TGTGCCAGCGGCCGGGGGGTTTGTGAGACCCAGTACTTC.

This clonotype was counted between two and nine times. The chain links TRBV20-1 to TRBJ1-2; TRBD1 agrees at 7 bases. CDR1 is DFQATT, CDR2 SNEGSKA, per germline (reference sequence). J gave up 4 bases and V 6 bases, and 5 bases lay outside the gene matches. CDR3 length: 12 residues. This chain's CDR3 is CSASQGPYGYTF. CDR3 sequence (DNA): TGCAGTGCATCACAGGGGCCCTATGGCTACACCTTC.

V gene TRBV7-2 combines with J gene TRBJ1-2, with D uncertain. V shed 5 bases and J shed 4 bases, with 11 bases lying between them. The CDR3 contains 13 residues. The germline CDR1 and CDR2 sequences are SGHTA and FQGNSA. The CDR3 DNA reads TGTGCCAGCAGCGCTGGTCCTTTCTATGGCTACACCTTC. Its translation: CASSAGPFYGYTF. Supplemented by reference TRBV7-2 and TRBJ1-2, the full variable domain reads GAGVSQSPSNKVTEKGKDVELRCDPISGHTALYWYRQSLGQGLEFLIYFQGNSAPDKSGLPSDRFSAERTGGSVSTLTIQRTQQEDSAVYLCASSAGPFYGYTFGSGTRLTVV.

This clonotype was observed a handful of times. The V call is TRBV10-3, the J call TRBJ1-5; D is undetermined. Trimming cost V 3 bases and J 4 bases, with 10 bases left between them. The CDR3 runs 14 residues. Per germline, CDR1 ENHRY and CDR2 SYGVKD. The CDR3 DNA reads as TGTGCCATCAGTGAACTCGGCCCTAATCAGCCCCAGCATTTT. Amino acids: CAISELGPNQPQHF.

This clonotype was detected a few times. CDR3 DNA: TGCAGTGCTAGAGATCTACGGTTAAATCAGCCCCAGCATTTT. Its translation: CSARDLRLNQPQHF. The chain recombines TRBV20-1 with TRBJ1-5; D unresolved. The V end lost 0 bases, the J end lost 4 bases, and 10 bases lay between the germline ends. The CDR3 spans 14 residues. Germline V CDR1 and CDR2: DFQATT, SNEGSKA (reference sequence).

This clonotype appeared a single time. The CDR3 loop is CAWANLGQGSLGYTF. The CDR3 bases are TGTGCCTGGGCTAATCTGGGACAGGGTTCCCTTGGCTACACCTTC. The rearrangement uses TRBV30 and TRBJ1-2; 9 bases match TRBD1. With 5 bases clipped from V and 7 bases from J, the junction kept 14 bases outside the gene matches. This CDR3 spans 15 amino acids. Per germline, CDR1 GTSNPN and CDR2 SVGIG (reference sequence).

This chain uses TRBV4-2 with TRBJ2-3; 7 bases fit TRBD1. The CDR3 is 14 residues long. Germline lookup yields CDR1 LGHNA and CDR2 YNFKEQ. V trimming: 8 bases; J trimming: 6 bases; junction bases outside the gene matches: 11. The CDR3 DNA follows: TGTGCCAGCCGTCTTGGGACAGTATCCGATACGCAGTATTTT. Translated: CASRLGTVSDTQYF.

The chain has TRBV4-1 and TRBJ1-2; weak D call: TRBD1 (5 bases). The CDR3 sequence is 15 residues long. V was trimmed by 0 bases and J by 7 bases, leaving 15 bases between them. Germline V gene sequence: CDR1 MGHRA, CDR2 YSYEKL. The CDR3 DNA reads as TGCGCCAGCAGCCAAGATGGTAGTAGGGACTCTGGCTACACCTTC. Its translation is CASSQDGSRDSGYTF.

A few counts support this clonotype. CDR3 loop: CSARGIQNEKLFF. In DNA, the CDR3 is TGCAGTGCTAGAGGAATTCAGAATGAAAAACTGTTTTTT. The chain has TRBV20-1 and TRBJ1-4; no definite D call. Trimming removed 1 base at V and 5 bases at J, with 8 bases between. Germline loops: CDR1 DFQATT, CDR2 SNEGSKA (reference sequence). The CDR3 extends over 13 amino acids.

CDR3 sequence (DNA): TGTGCCAGCACTCCGACAGGGTTGAATTCACCCCTCCACTTT. Translated, it gives CASTPTGLNSPLHF. The rearrangement joins TRBV28 to TRBJ1-6, with TRBD1 matching 7 bases. The germline gives CDR1 MDHEN, CDR2 SYDVKM. The V gene end was trimmed by 7 bases and the J gene end by 7 bases; junction bases not matched to a gene: 7. The CDR3 loop spans 14 amino acids.

This chain links TRBV5-1 with TRBJ1-2; D is perhaps TRBD1 (6 bases). This CDR3 contains 16 residues. Trimming removed 2 bases from V and 7 bases from J, with 21 bases in between. Germline V gene sequence: CDR1 SGHRS, CDR2 YFSETQ. CDR3 sequence: CASSLTVQGAGTGYTF. CDR3 DNA sequence: TGCGCCAGCAGCTTAACTGTACAGGGAGCAGGTACTGGCTACACCTTC.

Only one count was recorded for this clonotype. V gene TRBV20-1 combines with J gene TRBJ2-1; D is tentatively TRBD1 or TRBD2 (5 bases each). The DNA end favors TRBJ2-7, so the J call may be wrong. Germline V gives CDR1 DFQATT, CDR2 SNEGSKA (reference sequence). The CDR3 contains 16 residues. CDR3 residues: CSAHSRWGSSYNEQYF. CDR3 nucleotide sequence: TGCAGTGCCCACAGTCGGTGGGGGAGCTCCTACAATGAGCAGTACTTC.

In its sample, this clonotype was seen a few times. The chain combines TRBV25-1 with TRBJ1-2; 10 bases line up with TRBD1. Trimming took 4 bases from V and 1 from J; bases not matched to a gene: 3. This CDR3 has 15 residues. The V gene's germline CDR1 is MGHDK and CDR2 SYGVNS. The CDR3 DNA reads as TGTGCCAGCAGTGTTGGGACAGGGGTTAACTATGGCTACACCTTC. Protein sequence: CASSVGTGVNYGYTF.

The chain uses TRBV11-2 and TRBJ2-1; 12 positions match TRBD2. With V trimmed by 4 bases and J by 4 bases, 8 bases remained unmatched. This CDR3 comprises 17 residues. Germline loops: CDR1 SGHAT, CDR2 FQNNGV. The CDR3 DNA sequence: TGTGCCAGCAGCTACCACGGACTAGCGGGGATTTACAATGAGCAGTTCTTC. Translation gives CASSYHGLAGIYNEQFF.

The chain recombines TRBV7-3 with TRBJ2-1, with 8 bases matching TRBD2. Per germline, CDR1 SGHTA and CDR2 FQGTGA. The CDR3 runs to 15 residues. The J segment lost 3 bases and the V segment lost 4 bases, leaving 5 bases of the junction unmatched. The CDR3 bases are TGTGCCAGCAGCTACGAGACTAGCGACTACAATGAGCAGTTCTTC. Translation gives CASSYETSDYNEQFF.